A single sample is the source of the 23 T cell receptor beta chains below, sequenced in a study of cytotoxic CD8 clonotypes in ibrutinib-treated CLL. Profiling relied on immunoSEQ multiplex PCR, and the TCRdb table lists in-frame clones only, not all of them. Seen here are 150,000 or so clones, about 79% observed once, and the top ten hold around 13%. The sequenced sample was PBMCs, obtained after 12 months of ibrutinib treatment. The receptors here all came from a human donor with chronic lymphocytic leukemia.

The CDR3 reads CASSYSGTSFRLQYF. The CDR3 DNA reads as TGTGCCAGCAGTTACTCCGGGACTAGTTTTCGACTTCAGTACTTC. V usage is TRBV6-6 and J usage is TRBJ2-7; 8 bases fit TRBD2. This CDR3 contains 15 residues. V lost 0 bases and J lost 10; bases outside the gene matches: 11. Per germline, CDR1 MNHNY and CDR2 SVGAGI (reference sequence).

This clone has more than one count but fewer than ten. J is TRBJ1-1 and V is TRBV18; D call uncertain. The germline gives CDR1 KGHSH, CDR2 LQKENI. V was cut by 2 bases and J by 0 bases, with 7 bases left in between. This CDR3 comprises 14 residues. CDR3 region: CASSPYEVNTEAFF. CDR3 nucleotide sequence: TGTGCCAGCTCACCATACGAGGTGAACACTGAAGCTTTCTTT. Drawing the rest from reference TRBV18 and TRBJ1-1, the complete variable domain is NAGVMQNPRHLVRRRGQEARLRCSPMKGHSHVYWYRQLPEEGLKFMVYLQKENIIDESGMPKERFSAEFPKEGPSILRIQQVVRGDSAAYFCASSPYEVNTEAFFGQGTRLTVV.

This chain uses TRBV15 with TRBJ2-5; weak D call: TRBD2 (6 bases). CDR3 length: 13 amino acids. The germline CDR1 and CDR2 sequences are LNHNV and YYDKDF (reference sequence). Between the trimmed V and J ends, which lost 6 bases and 4 bases, there was a span of 12 bases. The CDR3 here is CATSTGERETQYF. The DNA of the CDR3 is TGTGCCACCAGTACGGGAGAACGAGAGACCCAGTACTTC. The full variable domain, its missing parts supplied by reference TRBV15 and TRBJ2-5, is DAMVIQNPRYQVTQFGKPVTLSCSQTLNHNVMYWYQQKSSQAPKLLFHYYDKDFNNEADTPDNFQSRRPNTSFCFLDIRSPGLGDTAMYLCATSTGERETQYFGPGTRLLVL.

This chain joins TRBV19 and TRBJ2-7; tentatively, D is TRBD2 (6 bases). Trimming left V 3 bases short and J 0 bases short, with 12 bases between. This CDR3 spans 15 amino acids. Germline loops: CDR1 LNHDA, CDR2 SQIVND (reference sequence). As DNA, the CDR3 is TGTGCCAGTAGTATCGGTCTGGGACTCTCCTACGAGCAGTACTTC. It translates to CASSIGLGLSYEQYF.

The V and J genes are TRBV5-1 and TRBJ2-1; unclear D gene. CDR1 is SGHRS, CDR2 YFSETQ, per germline. CDR3 length: 13 residues. V gave up 0 bases and J gave up 0 bases, with 1 base separating them. In nucleotides, the CDR3 is TGCGCCAGCAGCTTGGGCTCCTACAATGAGCAGTTCTTC. Translated: CASSLGSYNEQFF.

This clone was observed a few times. The chain carries TRBV20-1 and TRBJ2-5, with a weak D call TRBD2 (5 bases). The V gene lost 6 bases and the J gene lost 7 bases, with 12 bases spanning the gap. This CDR3 region has 11 residues. Germline V gene sequence: CDR1 DFQATT, CDR2 SNEGSKA (reference sequence). CDR3 amino acids: CSAGEYGTQYF. The CDR3 DNA reads as TGCAGTGCCGGGGAGTATGGGACCCAGTACTTC.

This chain connects TRBV11-2 to TRBJ2-7, with 10 bases that match TRBD1. The CDR3 contains 17 residues. The V gene end was trimmed by 1 base and the J gene end by 4 bases; junction bases not matched to a gene: 10. Germline CDR1 and CDR2: SGHAT and FQNNGV. The CDR3 region is CASSLVFLGQGLYEQYF. CDR3 in DNA: TGTGCCAGCAGCTTAGTATTTTTGGGACAGGGGTTGTACGAGCAGTACTTC.

This clone came up a few times. This chain uses TRBV6-5 with TRBJ2-1; D gene ambiguous. The CDR3 consists of 14 residues. Germline CDR1 is MNHEY and CDR2 is SVGAGI. Trimming cost V 4 bases and J 6 bases, with 13 bases left between them. DNA for the CDR3: TGTGCCAGCAGTTCCCCGACTGGGCTCAATGAGCAGTTCTTC. This translates into CASSSPTGLNEQFF.

This chain links TRBV9 with TRBJ1-1; perhaps TRBD1 as D (5 bases). Trimming cost V 3 bases and J 4 bases, with 16 bases left between them. The CDR3 sequence is 15 residues long. CDR1 SGDLS and CDR2 YYNGEE come from the germline V gene. The CDR3 sequence: CASSAQTGPGTEAFF. The CDR3 DNA reads as TGTGCCAGCAGCGCACAAACAGGTCCGGGCACTGAAGCTTTCTTT.

The chain links TRBV5-1 to TRBJ2-2, with a tentative D call TRBD1 (6 bases). Trimming shortened V by 4 bases and J by 7 bases, and 14 bases separated the two germline ends. CDR1 SGHRS and CDR2 YFSETQ come from the germline V gene. The CDR3 extends over 14 amino acids. The CDR3 reads CASSPGQKGGELFF. The CDR3 DNA reads TGCGCCAGCAGCCCGGGACAAAAAGGCGGGGAGCTGTTTTTT.

The gene calls are TRBV7-9 and TRBJ2-5; 8 bases are shared with TRBD2. Germline CDR1 SEHNR, CDR2 FQNEAQ (reference sequence). V trimming: 7 bases; J trimming: 5 bases; junction bases outside the gene matches: 9. This CDR3 is 14 amino acids long. CDR3: CASTRGGLAETQYF. In nucleotides, the CDR3 is TGTGCCAGCACCCGGGGGGGTCTAGCTGAGACCCAGTACTTC.

The chain employs TRBV2 and TRBJ1-1; 9 bases align to TRBD1. The junction had 8 bases not matched to a gene; V was cut back by 11 bases and J by 1 base. CDR1 and CDR2 (germline): SNHLY, FYNNEI. The CDR3 is 14 residues long. CDR3 in DNA: TGTGCCGACCTCACAGGGGGCACGAACACTGAAGCTTTCTTT. Translated: CADLTGGTNTEAFF. Full variable domain (missing parts from reference TRBV2 and TRBJ1-1): EPEVTQTPSHQVTQMGQEVILRCVPISNHLYFYWYRQILGQKVEFLVSFYNNEISEKSEIFDDQFSVERPDGSNFTLKIRSTKLEDSAMYFCADLTGGTNTEAFFGQGTRLTVV.

The chain employs TRBV25-1 and TRBJ2-1; tentatively, D is TRBD2 (6 bases). The CDR3 sequence is 16 residues long. Per germline, CDR1 MGHDK and CDR2 SYGVNS. V was pared by 0 bases and J by 4 bases, with 13 bases between. Here the CDR3 DNA reads TGTGCCAGCAGTGAATATGGGGGAGGAAGTTACAATGAGCAGTTCTTC. Its translation: CASSEYGGGSYNEQFF.

In this sample, this clone turned up once. The chain employs TRBV28 and TRBJ2-7; D is unclear. Trimming shortened V by 6 bases and J by 6 bases, and 9 bases separated the two germline ends. Germline V gene lookup returns CDR1 MDHEN and CDR2 SYDVKM. This CDR3 has 11 residues. In DNA, the CDR3 is TGTGCCAGCAGCCGTAGTCGCGAGCAGTACTTC. Translation: CASSRSREQYF. Full variable domain (rest looked up from reference TRBV28 and TRBJ2-7): DVKVTQSSRYLVKRTGEKVFLECVQDMDHENMFWYRQDPGLGLRLIYFSYDVKMKEKGDIPEGYSVSREKKERFSLILESASTNQTSMYLCASSRSREQYFGPGTRLTVT.

Here the CDR3 DNA reads TGTGCCAGCACCACTTGGGGACTAGCGGGATCCGGCGGCGAGCAGTACTTC. This gives the protein CASTTWGLAGSGGEQYF. V gene TRBV28 combines with J gene TRBJ2-7, with 13 bases lining up with TRBD2. Germline CDR1 reads MDHEN; CDR2 reads SYDVKM. The CDR3 has 17 amino acids. Unmatched junction bases numbered 15, after V lost 7 bases and J lost 6 bases.

The rearrangement joins TRBV5-8 to TRBJ1-2; 12 bases are a match to TRBD1. The germline V gene has CDR1 SGHTS and CDR2 YDEGEE. CDR3 size: 14 residues. After removal of 3 bases from V and 7 bases from J, the junction contained 4 bases not matched to a gene. DNA of the CDR3: TGTGCCAGCAGCTCGGGACAGGGGGCTCGTGGCTACACCTTC. It codes for CASSSGQGARGYTF.

The rearrangement links TRBV15 to TRBJ1-1; 8 positions match TRBD1. CDR3 length: 15 residues. With V trimmed by 4 bases and J by 0 bases, 4 bases remained unmatched. Germline CDR1 is LNHNV and CDR2 is YYDKDF (reference sequence). This chain's CDR3 is CATSTQTGVNTEAFF. CDR3 nucleotide sequence: TGTGCCACCAGCACCCAGACAGGGGTGAACACTGAAGCTTTCTTT. Looking up the rest from reference TRBV15 and TRBJ1-1 gives the full variable domain: DAMVIQNPRYQVTQFGKPVTLSCSQTLNHNVMYWYQQKSSQAPKLLFHYYDKDFNNEADTPDNFQSRRPNTSFCFLDIRSPGLGDTAMYLCATSTQTGVNTEAFFGQGTRLTVV.

This clone was counted between two and nine times. The V and J genes are TRBV10-3 and TRBJ2-7, with TRBD2 matching over 8 bases. V dropped 10 bases and J dropped 7; count of bases not matched to a gene: 12. CDR1 is ENHRY, CDR2 SYGVKD, per germline. The CDR3 contains 13 residues. The CDR3 protein is CANKRSGGGEQYF. The CDR3 nucleotides read TGTGCCAATAAACGCTCGGGAGGGGGTGAGCAGTACTTC.

The rearrangement joins TRBV5-1 to TRBJ2-7, with D unclear. The germline V and J ends were trimmed by 0 bases and 3 bases, with 10 bases remaining between them. In germline, CDR1 is SGHRS, CDR2 YFSETQ. CDR3 length: 14 residues. The CDR3 bases are TGCGCCAGCAGCTTGGCCTCCAGTGGCTACGAGCAGTACTTC. It specifies CASSLASSGYEQYF. Full variable domain (outside the CDR3, taken from reference TRBV5-1 and TRBJ2-7): KAGVTQTPRYLIKTRGQQVTLSCSPISGHRSVSWYQQTPGQGLQFLFEYFSETQRNKGNFPGRFSGRQFSNSRSEMNVSTLELGDSALYLCASSLASSGYEQYFGPGTRLTVT.

The chain employs TRBV10-3 and TRBJ2-2; D uncertain. Germline values: CDR1 ENHRY, CDR2 SYGVKD. The ends were cut back, 6 bases at V and 5 bases at J, with 16 bases in the middle. This CDR3 comprises 15 residues. CDR3 nucleotides: TGTGCCATCAGCGGTCGACCACCCGGTACCGGGGAGCTGTTTTTT. This sequence encodes CAISGRPPGTGELFF.

The CDR3, as DNA: TGTGCCAGCAGCCCCCTGAGGGAGGGAAACATTCAGTACTTC. Translation gives CASSPLREGNIQYF. V and J are TRBV7-2 and TRBJ2-4; 7 bases map to TRBD2. The germline CDR1 and CDR2 sequences are SGHTA and FQGNSA. This CDR3 is 14 amino acids long. V dropped 5 bases and J dropped 6; count of bases not matched to a gene: 7.

This sequence joins TRBV19 and TRBJ1-5; 7 bases are shared with TRBD1. J lost 6 bases, V lost 7 bases, and 9 bases had no gene match. Germline V CDR1 and CDR2: LNHDA, SQIVND (reference sequence). The CDR3 is 14 residues long. The CDR3 nucleotides read TGTGCCAGTACTCTCCCTAACAGGGGTCAGCCCCAGCATTTT. This codes for CASTLPNRGQPQHF.

This sequence joins TRBV7-9 and TRBJ2-5; D gene uncertain. The CDR3 has 13 amino acids. V shed 2 bases and J shed 1 base, with 5 bases lying between them. The germline V gene has CDR1 SEHNR and CDR2 FQNEAQ (reference sequence). CDR3 amino acids: CASSLPPQETQYF. The CDR3 nucleotides are TGTGCCAGCAGCTTACCACCCCAAGAGACCCAGTACTTC.